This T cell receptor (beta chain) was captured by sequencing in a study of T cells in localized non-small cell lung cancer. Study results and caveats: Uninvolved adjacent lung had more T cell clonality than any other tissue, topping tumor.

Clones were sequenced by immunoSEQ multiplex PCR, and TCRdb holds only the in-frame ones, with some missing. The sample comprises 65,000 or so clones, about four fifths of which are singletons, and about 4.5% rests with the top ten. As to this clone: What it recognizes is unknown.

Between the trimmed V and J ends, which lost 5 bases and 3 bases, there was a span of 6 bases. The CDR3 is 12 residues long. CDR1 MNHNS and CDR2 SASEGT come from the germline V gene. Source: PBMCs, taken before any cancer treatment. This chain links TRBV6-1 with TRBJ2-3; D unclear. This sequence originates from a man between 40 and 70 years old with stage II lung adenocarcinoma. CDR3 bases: TGTGCCAGCAGTTGGGGTACAGATACGCAGTATTTT. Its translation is CASSWGTDTQYF.